This T cell receptor beta chain was captured in a study of T-cell reconstitution after alpha-beta-depleted transplantation in children. Unique molecular identifiers were used to barcode this TCRbeta library. Using its own MiXCR run on the PCR reads, TCRdb lists one record per CDR3 protein. The sample includes 250,000 to 300,000 distinct CDR3 sequences, more than 8% of them seen just once. Looked up from germline, CDR1 is LGHDT and CDR2 is YNNKEL (reference sequence). CDR3 length: 13 amino acids. Trimming shortened V by 3 bases and J by 6 bases, and 11 bases separated the two germline ends. This clonotype has just a few counts.

The clonotype comes from a human donor who donated a stem cell graft to a child with SCID. The V gene is TRBV3-1, the J gene TRBJ1-1; D is possibly TRBD1 (5 bases). The source was PBMCs from the stem cell graft donor, collected from the stem cell graft. CDR3 protein: CASSQRGEAEAFF. The CDR3 DNA reads as TGTGCCAGCAGCCAGAGGGGCGAGGCTGAAGCTTTCTTT.